The 6 T cell receptor beta chains below come from one sample, sequenced in a study of blood T cells in healthy people across ages. A second PCR, run for about 7 to 11 cycles, used a sample-barcoded 5' primer plus a J-beta primer mix. TCRdb analysed the 5' RACE reads with MiXCR anew, one entry per CDR3 protein. This sample has about 940,000 distinct CDR3 sequences; roughly 48% occur once, and the top ten carry around an eighth. The sequenced material came from blood. These receptors came from a man aged 25-45 years in good health.

The chain combines TRBV20-1 with TRBJ2-1; 10 positions match TRBD1. This CDR3 region has 15 residues. V was clipped by 8 bases and J by 8 bases; unmatched bases: 15. CDR1 is DFQATT and CDR2 is SNEGSKA in the germline V gene (reference sequence). CDR3 DNA: TGCAGTTCGACGCGACAGGGGGCCTTAAGAGATGAGCAGTTCTTC. Translating it yields CSSTRQGALRDEQFF.

This clonotype was found once. The chain recombines TRBV5-6 with TRBJ2-4; D gene uncertain. The end of the DNA fits TRBJ2-7 better, so the J call may be wrong. Germline values: CDR1 SGHDT, CDR2 YYEEEE. This CDR3 has 14 amino acids. CDR3 amino acids: CASSLSGSPYEQYF. For the CDR3, the DNA is TGTGCCAGCAGCTTATCGGGCAGTCCCTACGAGCAGTACTTC.

This clonotype was observed a few times. V is TRBV5-1 and J is TRBJ1-2; D perhaps matches TRBD1 (5 bases). V was trimmed by 0 bases and J by 5 bases, leaving 11 bases between them. Germline CDR1 reads SGHRS; CDR2 reads YFSETQ. This CDR3 comprises 14 residues. CDR3 DNA: TGCGCCAGCAGCTTGGAGGGGCGTACGTATGGCTACACCTTC. Translating it yields CASSLEGRTYGYTF.

At least ten counts were recorded for this clonotype. This rearrangement joins TRBV4-2 to TRBJ2-5; D ambiguous. Trimming left V 2 bases short and J 4 bases short, with 8 bases between. Germline lookup yields CDR1 LGHNA and CDR2 YNFKEQ. The CDR3 totals 13 residues. CDR3 loop: CASSQKEVETQYF. Here the CDR3 DNA reads TGTGCCAGCAGCCAAAAAGAGGTAGAGACCCAGTACTTC.

CDR3 in DNA: TGTGCCAGCAGCCCGGACAGGGTACAGCCCGCAACCAAAAACATTCAGTACTTC. Amino acids: CASSPDRVQPATKNIQYF. The V gene is TRBV27, the J gene TRBJ2-4, with 8 bases identical to TRBD1. The CDR3 sequence is 18 residues long. The V gene's germline CDR1 is MNHEY and CDR2 SMNVEV (reference sequence). The V and J ends lost 6 bases and 2 bases, in that order; junction bases with no gene match: 15.

The chain combines TRBV4-1 with TRBJ1-2, with D unresolved. The CDR3 loop spans 14 amino acids. Germline values: CDR1 MGHRA, CDR2 YSYEKL. The ends were cut back, 0 bases at V and 1 base at J, with 6 bases in the middle. The CDR3: CASSQDERNYGYTF. In DNA form, the CDR3 reads TGCGCCAGCAGCCAAGATGAGCGTAACTATGGCTACACCTTC.